This TCR beta chain was observed in a study of blood T cell repertoires in COVID-19. About the research overall: COVID-19 samples from acute and convalescent phases originated in the United States, Italy and Spain. From T cells, B-cell-depleted T cells, or PBMCs came the material, which was cDNA or gDNA.

V dropped 0 bases and J dropped 9 bases, with 15 bases sitting between them. The CDR3 runs to 15 residues. In germline, CDR1 is SGHTS, CDR2 YDEGEE. Authors' methods: Researchers report that nucleated cell counts were estimated from reference gene primer amplification. Sequencing used immunoSEQ multiplex PCR; TCRdb keeps in-frame clones, though not all of them. D and trimming were read from the DNA, whereas the V and J calls and clone size are those reported in that table. The table shows roughly 79,000 clones, with 70% to 90% occurring only once. The rearrangement joins TRBV5-8 to TRBJ2-2, with D possibly being TRBD2 (7 bases). Input material: peripheral blood. This TCR derives from a man aged 50 to 60 with active COVID-19. The CDR3 loop reads CASSLGRGGHRELFF. As DNA, the CDR3 is TGTGCCAGCAGCTTGGGAAGGGGGGGTCACCGGGAGCTGTTTTTT.